These 11 T cell receptor beta chains came from one sample sequenced in a study of T cells expressing NK-cell markers. TCRdb reprocessed the 5' RACE reads and keeps a single row for each CDR3 protein, giving no DNA. Here the sample table reports about 400,000 distinct CDR3 sequences. The material sequenced was blood T cells: a sorted CD56 or NKG2C T cell subset, CD4+ or CD8+ T cells, or bulk PBMC T cells (not recorded which). These receptors came from a woman in her forties or fifties in good health.

The J gene is TRBJ2-7, the V gene TRBV20-1; TCRdb selects TRBD2, and the lack of DNA leaves this call unchecked. This CDR3 contains 14 residues. The germline V gene encodes CDR1 DFQATT and CDR2 SNEGSKA (reference sequence). The CDR3 region is CSARRGLRNYEQYF.

V is TRBV5-1 and J is TRBJ1-2; the D call of TRBD1 rests on TCRdb alone, since no DNA is present to check it. The CDR3 runs 12 residues. Germline CDR1 and CDR2: SGHRS and YFSETQ. The chain's CDR3 is CASSIDRDGYTF.

This chain connects TRBV5-1 to TRBJ2-3; the TRBD2 assignment by TCRdb is unverifiable without DNA. Germline assignment: CDR1 SGHRS and CDR2 YFSETQ. The CDR3 length is 15 residues. The CDR3 sequence is CASSWALASTDTQYF.

V usage is TRBV29-1 and J usage is TRBJ2-7; lacking DNA, the TRBD2 call made by TCRdb goes unchecked. The CDR3 is 11 residues long. The germline CDR1 and CDR2 sequences are SQVTM and ANQGSEA. CDR3 region: CSCGVGHEQYF.

The chain is built from TRBV7-2 and TRBJ2-1; TCRdb lists TRBD2, though no DNA is available to test this call. The CDR3 is 13 residues long. Germline V gives CDR1 SGHTA, CDR2 FQGNSA. The CDR3 loop is CASSTRLNNEQFF.

The CDR3 is CASSPEALGEFF. This chain joins TRBV18 and TRBJ2-1; TCRdb's D gene call, TRBD1, goes unchecked for lack of DNA. Germline values: CDR1 KGHSH, CDR2 LQKENI. This CDR3 spans 12 amino acids.

The CDR3 reads CASSLDFAQRGTNEQFF. J is TRBJ2-1 and V is TRBV5-1; TCRdb's D call, TRBD1, is unchecked because there is no DNA. The CDR3 is 17 residues long. Germline values: CDR1 SGHRS, CDR2 YFSETQ.

The chain uses TRBV5-1 and TRBJ1-3. CDR1 and CDR2 from the germline V gene are SGHRS and YFSETQ. The CDR3 totals 14 residues. This CDR3 reads CASSSHGGGNTIYF.

CDR3 region: CASSLPLQGLRDNEQFF. The rearrangement uses TRBV5-1 and TRBJ2-1; TCRdb names TRBD1, which stays unverified in the absence of DNA. This CDR3 has 17 amino acids. Germline V lookup: CDR1 SGHRS, CDR2 YFSETQ.

CDR3 amino acids: CSARETGGFENQPQHF. V usage is TRBV20-1 and J usage is TRBJ1-5; TCRdb's assignment of TRBD1 cannot be checked, as there is no DNA. Germline V gene sequence: CDR1 DFQATT, CDR2 SNEGSKA (reference sequence). There are 16 residues in the CDR3.

This chain uses TRBV4-1 with TRBJ1-5; TCRdb's D gene call, TRBD1, goes unchecked for lack of DNA. The germline gives CDR1 MGHRA, CDR2 YSYEKL. This CDR3 has 16 residues. CDR3 loop: CASSLSRTGVGQPQHF.